This TCR beta chain was sequenced in a study of blood T cell repertoires in COVID-19. In the study overall: Sources were T cells, B-cell-depleted T cells, or PBMCs; the material itself was cDNA or gDNA.

Looked up from germline, CDR1 is SGHNT and CDR2 is YYREEE (reference sequence). Trimming removed 3 bases from V and 4 bases from J; junction bases left unmatched: 8. The CDR3 totals 15 residues. Authors' methods: Nucleated cell counts were estimated from reference gene primer amplification. Some clones are missing from TCRdb's copy, which holds only in-frame ones; the method was immunoSEQ multiplex PCR. Clone size and V and J calls were adopted from that table, with D and trimming inferred from the DNA. The table has 450,000 or so clones, 75% to 90% seen once; the top ten hold less than 2%. The sample was peripheral blood. The TCR was taken from a middle-aged woman with COVID-19, enrolled during active disease. The chain carries TRBV5-4 and TRBJ2-7, with 9 bases identical to TRBD1. The CDR3, as DNA: TGTGCCAGCAGCTCGTCCGGGACAGGGTTGTACGAGCAGTACTTC. Its translation: CASSSSGTGLYEQYF.